A selection of T cell receptor beta chains follows, all from one sample in a study of blood T cell repertoires in COVID-19. Assay: immunoSEQ multiplex PCR; the TCRdb copy retains only in-frame clones and omits some. The sample lists 90,000 to 150,000 clones; around 88% were seen once. The sequenced sample consisted of peripheral blood. The source of these receptors is a woman aged 45-59 years with active or convalescent COVID-19. Both conserved end residues are part of each CDR3. Fields, in order: clone size, D gene, J gene, V gene, CDR3 DNA, CDR3 protein. The D gene is left open where the match is weak. Part of the rows lack a size; the others show once, few, many or a class for expanded clones.

.	.	TRBJ1-2	TRBV13	TGTGCCAGCAGCCTCGGCTGGAGATACACCTTC	CASSLGWRYTF
.	TRBD2	TRBJ2-7	TRBV7-2	TGTGCCAGCAGCGAGGGACTAGCGGGAATTGCCTACGAGCAGTACTTC	CASSEGLAGIAYEQYF
.	TRBD1	TRBJ2-3	TRBV30	TGTGCCTGGAGCCCAGGGGGACAGGGAAGAGAAACGCAGTATTTT	CAWSPGGQGRETQYF
.	TRBD2	TRBJ2-3	TRBV7-9	TGTGCCAGCAGGGGGACTAGCGGAGCCACAGATACGCAGTATTTT	CASRGTSGATDTQYF
.	.	TRBJ2-3	TRBV5-1	TGCGCCAGCCTCGAAAGCTTAGTGACAGATACGCAGTATTTT	CASLESLVTDTQYF
few	.	TRBJ1-6	TRBV7-2	TGTGCCAGCACTCGCACGAGCTCCTATAATTCACCCCTCCACTTT	CASTRTSSYNSPLHF
.	.	TRBJ1-2	TRBV7-9	TGTGCCAGCAGCCAATGGGGGGGAGGCTATGGCTACACCTTC	CASSQWGGGYGYTF
.	TRBD1	TRBJ2-2	TRBV7-9	TGTGCCAGCGACTTTTACAGGGGGACGTCCGGGGAGCTGTTTTTT	CASDFYRGTSGELFF
.	TRBD1	TRBJ2-5	TRBV19	TGTGCCAGTAGTAGGACAGGGGGCCGAGAGACCCAGTACTTC	CASSRTGGRETQYF
.	TRBD1	TRBJ1-1	TRBV5-1	TGCGCCAGCAGCTTGGCCGGGGGCAGGGGGGCTGAAGCTTTCTTT	CASSLAGGRGAEAFF
once	TRBD1	TRBJ2-5	TRBV27	TGTGCCAGCAGTTATGGGACAGGGGGCTGGGAGACCCAGTACTTC	CASSYGTGGWETQYF
.	.	TRBJ1-5	TRBV21-1	TGTGCTCTCCGGGACAGACCTTTTCAGCCCCAGCATTTT	CALRDRPFQPQHF
.	TRBD2	TRBJ2-3	TRBV5-6	TGTGCCAGCAGCTTGGGTTTAGCGGGACCTTCCACAGATACGCAGTATTTT	CASSLGLAGPSTDTQYF
.	TRBD2	TRBJ2-7	TRBV12-3/TRBV12-4	TGTGCCAGCAGTCCGACTAGCAGAGGCGAGCAGTACTTC	CASSPTSRGEQYF
.	.	TRBJ2-5	TRBV5-5	TGTGCCAGCAGCTTCGGAGGAGAGACCCAGTACTTC	CASSFGGETQYF
.	TRBD1	TRBJ1-5	TRBV28	TGTGCCAGCAGTTGGGGGACAGAAAGAAATCAGCCCCAGCATTTT	CASSWGTERNQPQHF
.	.	TRBJ2-5	TRBV18	TGTGCCAGCTCACCAGGGCGGGGACAAGAGACCCAGTACTTC	CASSPGRGQETQYF
.	TRBD2	TRBJ2-1	TRBV3-1/TRBV3-2	TGTGCCAGCAGCCAGACTAGCGGGGAGCAGTTCTTC	CASSQTSGEQFF
.	TRBD1	TRBJ1-4	TRBV5-1	TGCGCCAGCAGCTTGGGCGGACAGGGTGGAAATGAAAAACTGTTTTTT	CASSLGGQGGNEKLFF
.	TRBD1	TRBJ2-7	TRBV5-8	TGTGCCAGCAGCCTGGGACAGGGGTTATACGAGCAGTACTTC	CASSLGQGLYEQYF
.	TRBD1	TRBJ1-5	TRBV2	TGTGCCAGCAGGGGGGACAGGGATCAGCCCCAGCATTTT	CASRGDRDQPQHF
once	TRBD1	TRBJ2-4	TRBV10-3	TGTGCCATCAGTGAGTCGCGGCAGGGGGTCAAAAACATTCAGTACTTC	CAISESRQGVKNIQYF
.	.	TRBJ2-1	TRBV4-3	TGCGCCAGCAGCCAAGATTCAGAGCAGTTCTTC	CASSQDSEQFF
.	.	TRBJ1-2	TRBV7-8	TGTGCCAGCAGCTCCCGGGCAGGGTTTGTTGGTAACTATGGCTACACCTTC	CASSSRAGFVGNYGYTF
.	TRBD1	TRBJ1-3	TRBV9	TGTGCCAGCAGCACGTCTGGACAGGGGCCAAACACCATATATTTT	CASSTSGQGPNTIYF
.	.	TRBJ2-7	TRBV27	TGTGCCAGCAGTCGGGGATACGAGCAGTACTTC	CASSRGYEQYF
.	.	TRBJ2-1	TRBV19	TGTGCCAGTAGTATAGGGCTAGCCTTGGGCAATGAGCAGTTCTTC	CASSIGLALGNEQFF
.	.	TRBJ2-7	TRBV4-1	TGCGCCAGCAGCCTGGGGCCGTCCTACGAGCAGTACTTC	CASSLGPSYEQYF
.	TRBD1	TRBJ2-2	TRBV19	TGTGCCAGTAGTATATGGGGACAGGGGCCCACCGGGGAGCTGTTTTTT	CASSIWGQGPTGELFF
.	TRBD1	TRBJ1-2	TRBV27	TGTGCCAGCAGTTCAGGGGGCTTTGGCTACACCTTC	CASSSGGFGYTF
.	.	TRBJ1-4	TRBV5-5	TGTGCCAGCAGGAAGGCACAGGGCGGGAATGAAAAACTGTTTTTT	CASRKAQGGNEKLFF
few	TRBD1	TRBJ1-5	TRBV6-2/TRBV6-3	TGTGCCAGCAGCCATACCCCACAGGGGGAGGTTGCGCATTTT	CASSHTPQGEVAHF
.	TRBD1	TRBJ1-1	TRBV27	TGTGCCAGCAGTTTATCAGGGACAGGGTTACCTGAAGCTTTCTTT	CASSLSGTGLPEAFF
.	.	TRBJ1-1	TRBV5-4	TGTGCCAGCACCGGGACAAAAGGGACTGAAGCTTTCTTT	CASTGTKGTEAFF
.	.	TRBJ2-5	TRBV9	TGTGCCAGCAGCGTAGATGTACAAGAGACCCAGTACTTC	CASSVDVQETQYF
.	.	TRBJ1-2	TRBV4-3	TGCGCCAGCAGCCAAGATCGGAAGGCTGCGGGAGGCTACACCTTC	CASSQDRKAAGGYTF
.	TRBD1	TRBJ2-5	TRBV6-5	TGTGCCAGCAGCCACAGGGGGCTCCCGGCCCAGTACTTC	CASSHRGLPAQYF
.	.	TRBJ1-3	TRBV5-1	TGCGCCAGCAGCCTGGACGGAGCATCTGGAAACACCATATATTTT	CASSLDGASGNTIYF
.	.	TRBJ2-7	TRBV14	TGTGCCAGCAGCCAAGTAGTATACGAGCAGTACTTC	CASSQVVYEQYF
once	.	TRBJ2-7	TRBV14	TGTGCCAGCAGCCAAGAGCCGACTAGAAGCTACGAGCAGTACTTC	CASSQEPTRSYEQYF
.	.	TRBJ1-3	TRBV7-9	TGTGCCAGCAGCTCAACCCACGGAGACTCTGGAAACACCATATATTTT	CASSSTHGDSGNTIYF
.	.	TRBJ2-3	TRBV7-2	TGTGCCAGCAGCTTTACAGGTCAGGGGCAGTATTTT	CASSFTGQGQYF
.	.	TRBJ2-1	TRBV5-4	TGTGCCAGCAGCTTGGATACAGGGTCCTACAATGAGCAGTTCTTC	CASSLDTGSYNEQFF
.	TRBD1	TRBJ2-6	TRBV5-6	TGTGCCAGCAGCTTCGGACAGGGCCCTGGGGCCAACGTCCTGACTTTC	CASSFGQGPGANVLTF
.	TRBD2	TRBJ2-5	TRBV18	TGTGCCAGCTCACCACCTGGGACTACGCGCGAGGGGCCCCAGTACTTC	CASSPPGTTREGPQYF
.	TRBD1	TRBJ1-5	TRBV6-5	TGTGCCAGCAGACCGACAGGGACCAGCAATCAGCCCCAGCATTTT	CASRPTGTSNQPQHF
.	.	TRBJ2-5	TRBV4-1	TGCGCCAGCAGCCCAGGCTTAACAGGGATCTCCGAGACCCAGTACTTC	CASSPGLTGISETQYF
once	TRBD2	TRBJ2-1	TRBV5-6	TGTGCCAGCAGCCTACCAAGCGGGGGTTACAATGAGCAGTTCTTC	CASSLPSGGYNEQFF
.	.	TRBJ2-1	TRBV27	TGTGCCAGCAGTTTAACTTCTCGAGACTACGTCTTCTTC	CASSLTSRDYVFF
.	TRBD2	TRBJ2-3	TRBV2	TGTGCCAGCAGTGTGACTAGCGGGTTGGGAGATACGCAGTATTTT	CASSVTSGLGDTQYF
once	TRBD1	TRBJ1-5	TRBV5-4	TGTGCCAGCAGCTTACGACAGGGAGGCAATCAGCCCCAGCATTTT	CASSLRQGGNQPQHF
.	TRBD1	TRBJ2-1	TRBV9	TGTGCCAGCAGCTCGGGCCAGGGGGAGTTCTTC	CASSSGQGEFF
few	.	TRBJ2-7	TRBV12-3/TRBV12-4	TGTGCCAGCAGTCCCTCCGGCTCCTACGAGCAGTACTTC	CASSPSGSYEQYF
.	.	TRBJ1-1	TRBV4-1	TGCGCCAGCAGCCAAGCTGACAGAACGAACACTGAAGCTTTCTTT	CASSQADRTNTEAFF